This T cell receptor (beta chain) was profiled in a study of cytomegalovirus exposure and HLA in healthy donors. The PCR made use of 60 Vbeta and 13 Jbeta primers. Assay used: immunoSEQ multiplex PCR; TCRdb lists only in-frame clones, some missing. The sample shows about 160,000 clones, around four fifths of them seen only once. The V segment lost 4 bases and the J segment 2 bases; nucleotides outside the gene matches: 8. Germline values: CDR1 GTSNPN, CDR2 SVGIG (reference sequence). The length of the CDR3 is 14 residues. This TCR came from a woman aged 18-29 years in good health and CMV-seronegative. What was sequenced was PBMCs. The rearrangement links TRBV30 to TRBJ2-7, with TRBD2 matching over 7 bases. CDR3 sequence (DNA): TGTGCCTGGAAAGGGAGGGTTAGCGCCTACGAGCAGTACTTC. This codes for CAWKGRVSAYEQYF.